In its sample, the clone carrying this T cell receptor (beta chain) was seen a few times. Antigen specificity is unknown. The sample originates from a study of T cell repertoires in cytomegalovirus infection. A single record per CDR3 protein comes from TCRdb applying MiXCR to the reads. Among roughly 310,000 distinct CDR3 sequences, about 29% were seen once, and the ten largest hold roughly 20%. Study-wide results and caveats: Pooled public TCR beta family frequency picked out CMV carriers with the relevant HLA.

Trimming cost V 4 bases and J 0 bases; bases outside gene matches: 2. This CDR3 is built from 14 residues. Looked up from germline, CDR1 is SEHNR and CDR2 is FQNEAQ (reference sequence). The specimen comprised cultured PBMCs, sampled from culture after CMV antigen stimulation. The chain recombines TRBV7-9 with TRBJ1-1; TRBD1 matches at 7 bases. The TCR comes from a human donor in good health (CMV status not recorded). Some clones in this sample may be carry-over from other donors' samples. The CDR3 spells CASSYTGVNTEAFF. In DNA, the CDR3 is TGTGCCAGCAGCTACACAGGGGTGAACACTGAAGCTTTCTTT.